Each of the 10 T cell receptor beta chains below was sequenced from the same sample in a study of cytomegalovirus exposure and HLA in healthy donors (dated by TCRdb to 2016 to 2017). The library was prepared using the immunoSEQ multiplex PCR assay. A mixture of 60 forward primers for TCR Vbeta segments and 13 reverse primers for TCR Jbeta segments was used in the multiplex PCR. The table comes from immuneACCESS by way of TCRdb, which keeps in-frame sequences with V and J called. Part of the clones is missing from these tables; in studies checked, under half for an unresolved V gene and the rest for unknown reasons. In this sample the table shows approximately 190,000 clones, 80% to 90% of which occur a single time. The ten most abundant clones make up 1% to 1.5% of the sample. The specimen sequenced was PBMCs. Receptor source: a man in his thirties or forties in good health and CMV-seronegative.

The CDR3 nucleotides are TGTGCCAGCAGCACGGGACTGAGCACTGAAGCTTTCTTT. Translated: CASSTGLSTEAFF. This sequence joins TRBV7-6 and TRBJ1-1, with TRBD1 as a possible D gene (5 bases). V shed 5 bases and J shed 4 bases, with 11 bases lying between them. There are 13 residues in the CDR3. Germline values: CDR1 SGHVS, CDR2 FNYEAQ.

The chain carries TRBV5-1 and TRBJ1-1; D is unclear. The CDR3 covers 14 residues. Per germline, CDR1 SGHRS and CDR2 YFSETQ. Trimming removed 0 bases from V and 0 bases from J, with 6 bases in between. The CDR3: CASSLGAMNTEAFF. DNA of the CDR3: TGCGCCAGCAGCTTGGGAGCTATGAACACTGAAGCTTTCTTT.

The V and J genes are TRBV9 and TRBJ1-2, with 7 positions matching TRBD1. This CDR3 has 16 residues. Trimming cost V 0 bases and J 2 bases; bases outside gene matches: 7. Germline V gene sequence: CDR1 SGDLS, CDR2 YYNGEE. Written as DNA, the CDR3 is TGTGCCAGCAGCGTAGGGTTCGTGGGACAGAACTATGGCTACACCTTC. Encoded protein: CASSVGFVGQNYGYTF.

The CDR3, as DNA: TGTGCCAGCAGCCTCGGACAGACCGCCGGGGAGCTGTTTTTT. This sequence encodes CASSLGQTAGELFF. This sequence joins TRBV11-3 and TRBJ2-2, with D possibly being TRBD1 (6 bases). CDR1 is SGHNT and CDR2 is YENEEA in the germline V gene. The CDR3 runs to 14 residues. The ends were cut back, 5 bases at V and 6 bases at J, with 13 bases in the middle.

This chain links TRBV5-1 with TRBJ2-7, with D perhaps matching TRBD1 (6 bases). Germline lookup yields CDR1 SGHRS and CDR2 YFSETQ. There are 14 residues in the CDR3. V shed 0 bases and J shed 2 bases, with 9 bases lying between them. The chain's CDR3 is CASSLEQGTYEQYF. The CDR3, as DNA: TGCGCCAGCAGCTTGGAACAGGGAACCTACGAGCAGTACTTC.

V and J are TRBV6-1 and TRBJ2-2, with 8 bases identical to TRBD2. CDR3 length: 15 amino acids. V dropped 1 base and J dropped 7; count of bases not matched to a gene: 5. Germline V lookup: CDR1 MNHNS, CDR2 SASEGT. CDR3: CASSEVRGGIGELFF. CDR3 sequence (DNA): TGTGCCAGCAGTGAAGTACGGGGGGGTATCGGGGAGCTGTTTTTT.

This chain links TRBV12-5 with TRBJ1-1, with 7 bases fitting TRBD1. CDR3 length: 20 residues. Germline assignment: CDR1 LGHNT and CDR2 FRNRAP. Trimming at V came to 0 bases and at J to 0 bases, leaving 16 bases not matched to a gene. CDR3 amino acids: CASGLVVPPTGIFMNTEAFF. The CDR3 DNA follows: TGTGCTAGTGGTTTGGTGGTCCCCCCGACAGGGATTTTCATGAACACTGAAGCTTTCTTT.

The CDR3 DNA follows: TGTGCCAGCAGCCAAGACGGGACAGAGTACACAGATACGCAGTATTTT. It is translated as CASSQDGTEYTDTQYF. The chain employs TRBV14 and TRBJ2-3; 7 positions match TRBD1. The trim removed 0 bases at V and 2 bases at J, leaving 5 bases unmatched. The germline V gene encodes CDR1 SGHDN and CDR2 FVKESK. The CDR3 totals 16 residues.

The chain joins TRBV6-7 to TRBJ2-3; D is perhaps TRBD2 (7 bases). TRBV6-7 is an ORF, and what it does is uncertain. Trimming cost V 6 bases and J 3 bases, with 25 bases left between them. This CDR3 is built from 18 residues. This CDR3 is CASSYRELRGGPTDTQYF. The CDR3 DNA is TGTGCCAGCAGCTATAGGGAGTTGAGGGGGGGCCCGACAGATACGCAGTATTTT.

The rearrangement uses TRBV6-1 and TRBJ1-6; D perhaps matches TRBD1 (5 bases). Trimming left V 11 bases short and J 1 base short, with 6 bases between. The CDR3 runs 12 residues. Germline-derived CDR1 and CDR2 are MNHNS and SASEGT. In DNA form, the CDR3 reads TGTGCCGGGGGGTCCTATAATTCACCCCTCCACTTT. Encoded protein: CAGGSYNSPLHF.